What follows describes a single T cell receptor beta chain. This clone was observed a few times. Its antigen has not been determined. Qualities for individual bases were not recorded, and no much larger clone is one base off. Relative to germline, V is 1 base shorter and J is 6 bases shorter, with 17 bases between their ends. There are 16 amino acids in the CDR3, from cysteine to phenylalanine inclusive. The sequence is cut down to CDR3 DNA, 48 bases in frame from base 1. Based on the germline V gene, the CDR1 and CDR2 sequences are SGHTA and FQGTGA. TCRbeta CDR3 regions were amplified from genomic DNA by means of the immunoSEQ Assay, a bias-controlled multiplex PCR. In the original analysis: The number of nucleated cells in each sample was estimated from the amplification of reference gene primers within the assay. To quantify the absolute abundance of each unique TCRbeta CDR3 rearrangement, sequence reads were collapsed and filtered. Productive Simpson clonality was computed per sample as the square root of Simpson's diversity index over productive rearrangements. TCRdb carries this immuneACCESS record with in-frame sequences only. Its versions omit some clonotypes, under half of them owing to an unresolved V gene in the studies checked, with the rest unexplained. That table supplies the V and J calls and clone size; D and trimming were determined from the DNA. This sample holds about 82,000 clones; about 74% were observed only once. The ten largest make up just over 2.5% of the sample.

The sample is drawn from a study of blood T cell repertoires in COVID-19 (dated by TCRdb to about 2020). For context, the study as a whole: The collaborator samples originated in the United States, Italy and Spain and spanned the acute and convalescent phases of COVID-19. Sample metadata almost always included a de-identified subject ID, COVID-19 status, age in years and sex. The dataset comprised deeply sampled blood TCRbeta repertoires from subjects exposed to, actively infected with, or recovered from COVID-19. The prospective study material was composed of cDNA or gDNA derived from T cells, B-cell-depleted T cells, or PBMCs. The repertoires were made available in a free public database intended to serve as a resource for research on the immune response to SARS-CoV-2. Samples were obtained from the ongoing ImmuneRACE study (first 160 participants) and from approximately 1,200 subjects provided by 6 global collaborators. Where available, HLA class I and class II types were obtained from metadata supplied by the sample provider rather than from assay-based typing. Points the paper makes about the study in general: The quantity of clinical and demographic metadata differed by source and by participant and was supplied without curation.

Whole blood was collected in K2EDTA tubes by collaborating institutions according to the institutions' own protocols. For TCRbeta analysis, collaborators shipped samples in one of three forms: frozen whole blood, isolated PBMCs, or DNA extracted from either of those sample types. The receptor chain draws on TRBV7-3 and TRBJ2-3, with a tentative D gene TRBD1 over 6 matching bases. The specimen was peripheral blood. This TCR was recovered from a human donor with acute or convalescent COVID-19. The donor label of this sample is uncertain. This receptor carries the CDR3 CASSLNPGERSDTQYF. The DNA sequence is given as TGTGCCAGCAGCTTAAACCCAGGGGAGCGGTCGGATACGCAGTATTTT.